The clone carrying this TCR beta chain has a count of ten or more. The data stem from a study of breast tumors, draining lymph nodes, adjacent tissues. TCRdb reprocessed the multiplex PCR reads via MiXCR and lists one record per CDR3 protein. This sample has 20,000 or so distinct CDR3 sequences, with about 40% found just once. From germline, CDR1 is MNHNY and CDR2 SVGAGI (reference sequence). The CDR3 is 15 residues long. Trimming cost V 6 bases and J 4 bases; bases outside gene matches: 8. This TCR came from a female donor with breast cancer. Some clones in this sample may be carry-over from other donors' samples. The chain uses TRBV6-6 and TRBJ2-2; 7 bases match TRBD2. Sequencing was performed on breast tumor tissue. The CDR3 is CASRTSGDGTGELFF. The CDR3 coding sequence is TGTGCCAGCAGAACCAGCGGGGATGGCACCGGGGAGCTGTTTTTT.